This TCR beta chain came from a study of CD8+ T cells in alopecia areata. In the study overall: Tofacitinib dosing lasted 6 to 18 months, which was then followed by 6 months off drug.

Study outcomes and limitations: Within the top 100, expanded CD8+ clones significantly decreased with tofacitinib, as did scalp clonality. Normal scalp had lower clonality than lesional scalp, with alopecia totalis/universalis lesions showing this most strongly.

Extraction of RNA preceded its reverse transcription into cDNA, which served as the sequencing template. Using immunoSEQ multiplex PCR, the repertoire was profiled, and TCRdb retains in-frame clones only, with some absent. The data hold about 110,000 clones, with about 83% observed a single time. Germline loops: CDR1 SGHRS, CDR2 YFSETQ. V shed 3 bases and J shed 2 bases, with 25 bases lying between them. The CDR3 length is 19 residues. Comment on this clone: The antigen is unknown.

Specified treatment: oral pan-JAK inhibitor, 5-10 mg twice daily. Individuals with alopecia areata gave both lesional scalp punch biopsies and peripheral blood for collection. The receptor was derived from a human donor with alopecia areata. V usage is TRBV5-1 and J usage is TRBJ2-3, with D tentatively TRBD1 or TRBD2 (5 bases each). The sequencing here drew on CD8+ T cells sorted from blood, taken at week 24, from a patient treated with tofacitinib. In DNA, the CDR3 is TGCGCCAGCAGCTGGGACCCCCGCCCTCGACAGCCACACACAGATACGCAGTATTTT. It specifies CASSWDPRPRQPHTDTQYF.